Following are 3 T cell receptor beta chains from one sample sequenced in a study of CD8 T cells in Susac syndrome. Reverse transcription of about 0.5 to 1 ug RNA used random hexamers. Via MiXCR, TCRdb re-called the immunoSEQ multiplex PCR reads, giving one row per CDR3 protein. The sample yields around 140,000 distinct CDR3 sequences, approximately 95% seen once. Specimen: CD4+ T cells from PBMCs. These receptors all stem from a human donor with Susac syndrome.

This chain links TRBV20-1 with TRBJ1-5; D perhaps matches TRBD1 (6 bases). The germline CDR1 and CDR2 sequences are DFQATT and SNEGSKA (reference sequence). Trimming stripped 0 bases from V and 5 bases from J, with 17 bases between. CDR3 length equals 16 residues. CDR3 sequence reads: CSARDPTGVRDQPQHF. In DNA form, the CDR3 reads TGCAGTGCTAGAGACCCGACAGGCGTCCGCGATCAGCCCCAGCATTTT.

The chain recombines TRBV20-1 with TRBJ2-5; a possible D gene is TRBD1 (6 bases). The DNA end is more similar to TRBJ2-1, so the J call may be wrong. The CDR3 contains 11 residues. Per the germline V gene, CDR1 is DFQATT and CDR2 is SNEGSKA (reference sequence). The CDR3 region has the DNA TGCAGTGCTCGTGGACAGAACGACCAGTTCTTC. This sequence encodes CSARGQNDQFF.

The V call is TRBV20-1, the J call TRBJ2-2; D gene ambiguous. This CDR3 has 13 amino acids. V was pared by 0 bases and J by 5 bases, with 7 bases between. CDR1 and CDR2 (germline): DFQATT, SNEGSKA (reference sequence). The CDR3 sequence is CSARDVATGELFF. In DNA, the CDR3 is TGCAGTGCTAGAGATGTGGCAACCGGGGAGCTGTTTTTT.